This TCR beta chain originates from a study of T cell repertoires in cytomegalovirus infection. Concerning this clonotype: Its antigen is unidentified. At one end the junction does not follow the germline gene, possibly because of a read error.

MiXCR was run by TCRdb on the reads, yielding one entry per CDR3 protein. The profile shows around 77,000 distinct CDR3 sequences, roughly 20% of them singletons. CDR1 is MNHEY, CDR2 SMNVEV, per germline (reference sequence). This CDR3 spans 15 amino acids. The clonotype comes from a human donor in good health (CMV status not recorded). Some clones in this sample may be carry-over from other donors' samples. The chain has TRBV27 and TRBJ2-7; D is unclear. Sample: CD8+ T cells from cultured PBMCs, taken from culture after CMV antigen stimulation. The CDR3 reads CDSSLGSASSYEQYF. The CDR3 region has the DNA TGTGACAGCAGTTTAGGGTCAGCGTCCTCCTACGAGCAGTACTTC.